Only a few counts were recorded for the clone carrying this T cell receptor (beta chain). V was pared by 3 bases and J by 3 bases, with 5 bases of the junction left unmatched. Germline V gene data show CDR1 as SQVTM and CDR2 as ANQGSEA. There are 14 residues in the CDR3. TCRdb reprocessed the 5' RACE reads via MiXCR and lists one record per CDR3 protein. The sample comprises roughly 770,000 distinct CDR3 sequences, roughly 18% of which are singletons, and roughly 13% rests with the top ten. The data were obtained in a study of identical twins. This sample was shared with a second study, whose subject was T cells expressing NK-cell markers.

The specimen was PBMCs. The gene calls are TRBV29-1 and TRBJ1-2, with TRBD1 matching over 9 bases. This TCR came from a woman aged 18-30 years in good health. The CDR3 DNA follows: TGCAGCGTTGACCTACAGGGGGCGGACTATGGCTACACCTTC. It specifies CSVDLQGADYGYTF.